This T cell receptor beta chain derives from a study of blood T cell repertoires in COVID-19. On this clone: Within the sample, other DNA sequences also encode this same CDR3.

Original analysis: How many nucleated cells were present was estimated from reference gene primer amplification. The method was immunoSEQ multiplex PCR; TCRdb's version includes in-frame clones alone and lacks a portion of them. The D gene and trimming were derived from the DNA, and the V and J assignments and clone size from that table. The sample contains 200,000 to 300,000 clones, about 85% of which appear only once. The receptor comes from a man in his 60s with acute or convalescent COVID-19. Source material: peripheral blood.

In DNA form, the CDR3 reads TGTGCCAGTAGCGACAGGCTGAACACTGAAGCTTTCTTT. It specifies CASSDRLNTEAFF. The genes are TRBV19 and TRBJ1-1; tentatively, D is TRBD1 (6 bases). The V and J ends lost 6 bases and 0 bases respectively, with 8 bases between them. The germline gives CDR1 LNHDA, CDR2 SQIVND (reference sequence). The CDR3 covers 13 residues.